One and the same sample provided the 11 T cell receptor beta chains below, sequenced in a study of blood T cell repertoires in COVID-19. Profiled with immunoSEQ multiplex PCR; TCRdb holds only in-frame clones, not every one. The data hold 55,000 to 70,000 clones, with 60% to 85% observed a single time. What was sequenced was peripheral blood. The receptors originated from a human donor in a cohort sampled during active COVID-19.

The V call is TRBV28, the J call TRBJ1-5; TRBD1 matches 8 bases. Looked up from germline, CDR1 is MDHEN and CDR2 is SYDVKM. Losses at the gene ends were 3 bases for V and 5 bases for J; bases not matched to a gene: 9. The CDR3 extends over 16 amino acids. This CDR3 reads CASSFGDRGVDQPQHF. For the CDR3, the DNA is TGTGCCAGCAGTTTTGGTGACAGGGGTGTGGATCAGCCCCAGCATTTT.

This clone has more than one count but fewer than ten. The CDR3 spells CASSTWDTKNTEAFF. The CDR3 DNA follows: TGTGCCAGTAGTACCTGGGACACGAAGAACACTGAAGCTTTCTTT. This chain uses TRBV19 with TRBJ1-1, with a possible D match to TRBD1 (6 bases). The CDR3 is made up of 15 amino acids. The V end was cut by 4 bases, the J end by 1 base, with 13 bases between. From germline, CDR1 is LNHDA and CDR2 SQIVND (reference sequence).

This clone appeared a few times. The genes are TRBV28 and TRBJ2-7, with 7 nucleotides matching TRBD2. The CDR3 has 14 residues. CDR1 and CDR2 (germline): MDHEN, SYDVKM. V was clipped by 5 bases and J by 3 bases; unmatched bases: 7. CDR3 in amino acids: CASSPSSGYYEQYF. The DNA for the CDR3 is TGTGCCAGCAGTCCGTCTAGCGGATACTACGAGCAGTACTTC.

The chain combines TRBV19 with TRBJ2-6; TRBD2 is a possible D gene (5 bases). V gave up 1 base and J gave up 6 bases, with 10 bases separating them. The germline gives CDR1 LNHDA, CDR2 SQIVND (reference sequence). The CDR3 totals 15 residues. The CDR3 sequence: CASSIARGTANVLTF. The CDR3, as DNA: TGTGCCAGTAGTATAGCCCGGGGAACGGCCAACGTCCTGACTTTC.

CDR3 loop: CASSRGDRGTEAFF. The CDR3 DNA sequence: TGTGCCAGCTCACGCGGGGATCGGGGCACTGAAGCTTTCTTT. The chain couples TRBV18 to TRBJ1-1; D call uncertain. Germline loops: CDR1 KGHSH, CDR2 LQKENI. Trimming shortened V by 4 bases and J by 4 bases, and 13 bases separated the two germline ends. The CDR3 covers 14 residues.

This clone was counted once. The V gene is TRBV12-3 or TRBV12-4, the J gene TRBJ1-5, with no clear D. V was pared by 3 bases and J by 4 bases, with 7 bases between. This CDR3 has 13 amino acids. The CDR3 loop is CASSFGRNQPQHF. CDR3 DNA: TGTGCCAGCAGTTTTGGGAGAAATCAGCCCCAGCATTTT.

The rearrangement joins TRBV2 to TRBJ2-7; 7 positions agree with TRBD1. The CDR3 consists of 15 residues. Germline-derived CDR1 and CDR2 are SNHLY and FYNNEI. V gave up 5 bases and J gave up 1 base; unmatched junction bases: 8. CDR3 loop: CASSTPGQKSYEQYF. CDR3 nucleotide sequence: TGTGCCAGCAGTACCCCGGGACAGAAATCCTACGAGCAGTACTTC.

The J gene is TRBJ1-1, the V gene TRBV15; the D gene is possibly TRBD1 (6 bases). The CDR3 has 15 residues. Germline V gene sequence: CDR1 LNHNV, CDR2 YYDKDF (reference sequence). The V end lost 4 bases, the J end lost 4 bases, and 16 bases lay between the germline ends. CDR3 region: CATSKGGRRFTEAFF. The CDR3 coding sequence is TGTGCCACCAGCAAAGGGGGACGGAGGTTCACTGAAGCTTTCTTT.

This clone was seen a few times. The chain employs TRBV5-1 and TRBJ1-1; 7 nucleotides match TRBD1. The CDR3 runs 14 residues. V shed 2 bases and J 5 bases; nucleotides not matched to a gene: 6. Germline loops: CDR1 SGHRS, CDR2 YFSETQ. The CDR3, as DNA: TGCGCCAGCAGCTTACAGGGGCAGGTTACTGAAGCTTTCTTT. Protein product: CASSLQGQVTEAFF.

This chain connects TRBV28 to TRBJ1-2; 9 bases line up with TRBD1. From germline, CDR1 is MDHEN and CDR2 SYDVKM. After removal of 3 bases from V and 4 bases from J, the junction contained 9 bases not matched to a gene. The CDR3 contains 16 residues. Here the CDR3 reads CASSFAGTGQGYGYTF. The DNA for the CDR3 is TGTGCCAGCAGTTTTGCGGGGACAGGGCAGGGCTATGGCTACACCTTC.

The V and J genes are TRBV20-1 and TRBJ1-2; no reliable D call. CDR1 is DFQATT, CDR2 SNEGSKA, per germline (reference sequence). The CDR3 loop spans 10 amino acids. V lost 7 bases, J lost 8 bases, and 11 bases lay in between. CDR3 protein: CSGRGEGYTF. The CDR3 nucleotides read TGCAGTGGTCGTGGGGAGGGCTACACCTTC.